The sequence of this TCR beta chain was determined in a study of OX40 agonist ivuxolimab in advanced cancers. Looking at the study overall: Patients were treated with intravenous ivuxolimab, dosed at 0.01 to 10 mg/kg and infused every 2 weeks. Study outcomes and limitations: The study found that CD8+ T cells averaged more expanded clones than CD4+.

The CDR3 is 13 residues long. V shed 11 bases and J 6 bases; nucleotides not matched to a gene: 10. Germline values: CDR1 SNHLY, CDR2 FYNNEI. Clones were sequenced by immunoSEQ multiplex PCR, and TCRdb holds only the in-frame ones, with some missing. The repertoire includes some 60,000 clones, around 90% of them detected once, and roughly 16% sits in the top ten. To note about this clone: Its target is unknown.

This receptor was identified in an adult with an advanced solid tumor such as melanoma, head and neck, liver or kidney cancer. This sample comprised CD4+ or CD8+ T cells sorted from blood, obtained in a trial of the OX40 agonist ivuxolimab. V usage is TRBV2 and J usage is TRBJ2-4, with 7 bases identical to TRBD1. DNA for the CDR3: TGTGCCGGAACACAGGGGTCTCGAAACATTCAGTACTTC. Amino acid sequence: CAGTQGSRNIQYF.